Listed here is a single TCR beta chain. This clonotype came up many times. It lacks a known antigen. Per-base qualities were not stored, and no clone one base away is much larger. The data derive from a study of T cell repertoires in cytomegalovirus infection (dated by TCRdb to about 2019). Broadly, across the study: The peptide stimulations were aimed at well-studied HLA-B-restricted epitopes as well as recently identified HLA-C-restricted CMV epitopes, whose presentation resists viral immunomodulation. Donor HLA type was relevant to the analysis, as public TCR beta signatures indicated carriage of CMV infection together with the matching HLA type.

General conclusions and limits of the study: The ex vivo response was dominated by HLA-C-restricted CMV-specific TCR beta clonotypes, which also provided the single most frequent clonotype in two of eight donors. Carriers of CMV infection plus the relevant HLA type were discriminated by the cumulative frequency of public TCR beta family members in the study cohort and in an independent roughly 400-donor cohort.

The treatment or condition label of this sample denotes: in vitro stimulation with specific CMV peptide epitopes to enrich CMV-specific T cells. Sequencing relied on an Illumina HiSeq 1500. TCRdb trimmed public reads at Q25 via fastp, called clones via MiXCR and kept in-frame beta chains. Here each entry gathers all rows of one CDR3 protein and keeps the most common genes and DNA. A total of over 250,000 distinct CDR3 sequences appear in this sample, around 20% of them only once. Roughly a fifth of the sample goes to the ten largest clones. The CDR3, cysteine through phenylalanine, is 15 amino acids long. The read is trimmed to its CDR3 DNA, 45 bases read in frame from base 1. Looking up the germline V gene yields CDR1 SGHTA and CDR2 FQGNSA. The trim is 1 base for V and 6 bases for J, with a gap of 14 bases between the germline ends.

Sample: cultured PBMCs, taken from culture after CMV antigen stimulation. The source is a human donor in good health (CMV status not recorded). Some clones in this sample may be carry-over from other donors' samples. Recombination joined TRBV7-2 with TRBJ2-3; the best D guess is TRBD2, with 6 bases matching. The DNA sequence is TGTGCCAGCAGCTTAGGTGGGACTTTCACTGATACGCAGTATTTT. It translates as CASSLGGTFTDTQYF.